Listed below are T cell receptor beta chains from one sample, sequenced in a study of shared clonotypes between healthy human individuals. The method was immunoSEQ multiplex PCR; TCRdb's version includes in-frame clones alone and lacks a portion of them. The table shows around 2,000,000 clones, with 85% to 95% occurring only once. Specimen: naive CD8+ T cells from PBMCs. Receptors were obtained from a man younger than 35 in good health. Some clones in this sample may be carry-over from other donors' samples. The CDR3 runs from the conserved cysteine through the conserved F or W. D genes are given only for firm matches. The size entry is marked missing in some rows and otherwise reads once, few, many or a size class.

D gene,J gene,V gene,clone size,CDR3 protein,CDR3 DNA
NA,TRBJ1-3,TRBV28,NA,CASSPPPPGNTIYF,TGTGCCAGCAGCCCACCTCCCCCTGGAAACACCATATATTTT
NA,TRBJ1-1,TRBV19,NA,CASTRWQGPLGTEAFF,TGTGCCAGTACCCGGTGGCAGGGCCCACTGGGCACTGAAGCTTTCTTT
TRBD1,TRBJ1-3,TRBV10-3,NA,CATQGGTRNTIYF,TGTGCCACTCAGGGGGGGACCCGGAACACCATATATTTT
TRBD1,TRBJ2-7,TRBV7-7,NA,CASSSRLGQGYEQYF,TGTGCCAGCAGCTCACGATTGGGACAGGGATACGAGCAGTACTTC
NA,TRBJ2-5,TRBV4-1,NA,CASSQADGKTQYF,TGCGCCAGCAGCCAAGCTGACGGGAAGACCCAGTACTTC
TRBD1,TRBJ1-1,TRBV27,NA,CATSDRGPAEAFF,TGTGCCACTTCGGACAGGGGGCCCGCTGAAGCTTTCTTT
NA,TRBJ2-3,TRBV9,NA,CASSVYLQGDTQYF,TGTGCCAGCAGCGTCTACCTCCAGGGCGATACGCAGTATTTT
TRBD2,TRBJ2-1,TRBV11-2,NA,CASSLVAGGSYNEQFF,TGTGCCAGCAGCTTAGTGGCGGGAGGATCCTACAATGAGCAGTTCTTC
TRBD1,TRBJ1-2,TRBV11-2,NA,CASSSRTGKEVRYGYTF,TGTGCCAGCAGCTCTCGGACAGGGAAGGAAGTTCGTTATGGCTACACCTTC
NA,TRBJ1-1,TRBV9,few,CASSDRGGNTEAFF,TGTGCCAGCAGCGACCGTGGGGGGAACACTGAAGCTTTCTTT
NA,TRBJ2-3,TRBV7-8,once,CASSIGQTSTDTQYF,TGTGCCAGCAGCATTGGACAGACTAGCACAGATACGCAGTATTTT
TRBD1,TRBJ2-2,TRBV27,NA,CASSLMDRVGELFF,TGTGCCAGCAGTTTGATGGACAGGGTCGGGGAGCTGTTTTTT
NA,TRBJ1-1,TRBV2,NA,CASSEALLGQMNTEAFF,TGTGCCAGCAGTGAAGCGCTTCTTGGACAGATGAACACTGAAGCTTTCTTT
NA,TRBJ2-7,TRBV5-4,NA,CASSHRLTTDEQYF,TGTGCCAGCAGTCACCGACTCACCACCGACGAGCAGTACTTC
TRBD1,TRBJ2-2,TRBV5-4,NA,CASSFSPGTGQAGELFF,TGTGCCAGCAGCTTTTCCCCCGGGACAGGACAGGCCGGGGAGCTGTTTTTT
TRBD2,TRBJ2-2,TRBV7-8,NA,CASSLALAGSWPGELFF,TGTGCCAGCAGCTTAGCGCTAGCGGGATCTTGGCCCGGGGAGCTGTTTTTT
TRBD2,TRBJ2-1,TRBV27,NA,CASSWWTSGRNEQFF,TGTGCCAGCAGTTGGTGGACTAGCGGGCGCAATGAGCAGTTCTTC
NA,TRBJ1-4,TRBV5-4,NA,CASSSNEKLFF,TGTGCCAGCAGCTCCAATGAAAAACTGTTTTTT
NA,TRBJ2-3,TRBV7-8,NA,CASSALRWFQGADTQYF,TGTGCCAGCAGCGCCCTAAGATGGTTTCAGGGTGCAGATACGCAGTATTTT
NA,TRBJ2-2,TRBV6-6,NA,CASSYGPGELFF,TGTGCCAGCAGTTACGGTCCCGGGGAGCTGTTTTTT
NA,TRBJ2-7,TRBV27,NA,CASSLAHPYEQYF,TGTGCCAGCAGTTTAGCTCACCCCTACGAGCAGTACTTC
TRBD1,TRBJ1-5,TRBV25-1,NA,CASSERGQKYSNQPQHF,TGTGCCAGCAGTGAACGGGGACAGAAGTATAGCAATCAGCCCCAGCATTTT
NA,TRBJ2-1,TRBV7-9,NA,CASSPLGGLGNEQFF,TGTGCCAGCAGTCCCCTCGGCGGCCTCGGCAATGAGCAGTTCTTC
NA,TRBJ2-7,TRBV5-6,NA,CASSLGPGSPYEQYF,TGTGCCAGCAGCTTGGGTCCCGGGAGTCCCTACGAGCAGTACTTC
NA,TRBJ2-1,TRBV7-3,NA,CASSLLAGFADEQFF,TGTGCCAGCAGCTTACTAGCAGGGTTTGCCGATGAGCAGTTCTTC
TRBD1,TRBJ2-7,TRBV4-2,NA,CASSPRPGTGYEQYF,TGTGCCAGCAGCCCCCGACCGGGGACAGGCTACGAGCAGTACTTC
NA,TRBJ2-3,TRBV19,NA,CASPGGADTQYF,TGTGCTTCCCCGGGTGGGGCAGATACGCAGTATTTT
NA,TRBJ2-7,TRBV4-1,NA,CASSQAWDYEQYF,TGCGCCAGCAGCCAAGCTTGGGACTACGAGCAGTACTTC
TRBD1,TRBJ1-1,TRBV27,NA,CASKDRDNTEAFF,TGTGCCAGCAAGGACAGGGATAACACTGAAGCTTTCTTT
NA,TRBJ2-1,TRBV7-9,NA,CASSFRRGPYNEQFF,TGTGCCAGCAGCTTTCGAAGGGGACCCTACAATGAGCAGTTCTTC
NA,TRBJ1-1,TRBV4-1,NA,CASSHSGAGPWDGAFF,TGCGCCAGCAGCCACTCCGGGGCAGGCCCCTGGGACGGAGCTTTCTTT
NA,TRBJ2-2,TRBV7-9,once,CASSPGTSSGELFF,TGTGCCAGCAGCCCCGGGACTTCCTCCGGGGAGCTGTTTTTT
NA,TRBJ1-1,TRBV7-9,NA,CASAPAGAGRTYTEAFF,TGTGCCAGCGCCCCTGCGGGTGCCGGCCGAACTTACACTGAAGCTTTCTTT
NA,TRBJ2-5,TRBV4-3,NA,CASSQEHRTNQETQYF,TGCGCCAGCAGCCAAGAACATCGAACCAACCAAGAGACCCAGTACTTC
NA,TRBJ2-7,TRBV4-1,NA,CASSQGEGAYEQYF,TGCGCCAGCAGCCAAGGGGAGGGGGCCTACGAGCAGTACTTC
NA,TRBJ1-3,TRBV4-2,NA,CASSQGVTTGDSGNTIYF,TGTGCCAGCAGCCAAGGGGTCACTACAGGTGACTCTGGAAACACCATATATTTT
NA,TRBJ2-7,TRBV4-2,NA,CASSPTLSSYEQYF,TGTGCCAGCAGCCCTACCCTGAGCTCCTACGAGCAGTACTTC
TRBD1,TRBJ2-4,TRBV9,NA,CASSPDRDLAKNIQYF,TGTGCCAGCAGCCCTGACAGGGACCTAGCCAAAAACATTCAGTACTTC
NA,TRBJ2-7,TRBV6-6,NA,CASSYSKVTAYEQYF,TGTGCCAGCAGTTACTCGAAGGTGACGGCCTACGAGCAGTACTTC
NA,TRBJ1-1,TRBV15,NA,CATNCSNPEAFF,TGTGCCACCAACTGTTCGAACCCTGAAGCTTTCTTT
NA,TRBJ2-1,TRBV6-5,NA,CASSYSTGATPFEQFF,TGTGCCAGCAGTTACTCTACGGGAGCCACCCCATTCGAGCAGTTCTTC
NA,TRBJ2-7,TRBV2,NA,CASSEFTEGKEYEQYF,TGTGCCAGCAGTGAATTCACAGAGGGTAAGGAATACGAGCAGTACTTC
TRBD1,TRBJ2-5,TRBV28,NA,CASSLRGLVLIAGETQYF,TGTGCCAGCAGTTTAAGGGGGCTGGTGTTGATCGCCGGAGAGACCCAGTACTTC
NA,TRBJ2-2,TRBV19,NA,CASSIWVRTGELFF,TGTGCCAGTAGTATCTGGGTTCGCACCGGGGAGCTGTTTTTT
TRBD1,TRBJ1-1,TRBV7-8,NA,CAIRQGLNTEAFF,TGTGCCATCCGACAGGGTTTGAACACTGAAGCTTTCTTT
TRBD2,TRBJ2-3,TRBV28,NA,CASSFLTLAGSPDTQYF,TGTGCCAGCAGTTTTCTGACCCTAGCGGGGTCCCCAGATACGCAGTATTTT
NA,TRBJ1-1,TRBV28,NA,CASSSPRLTGLGTEAFF,TGTGCCAGCAGTTCTCCTCGACTGACAGGCCTGGGCACTGAAGCTTTCTTT
TRBD2,TRBJ2-3,TRBV4-1,NA,CASSQESASGREDTQYF,TGCGCCAGCAGCCAAGAGAGTGCTAGCGGGAGGGAGGATACGCAGTATTTT
NA,TRBJ1-1,TRBV28,NA,CASSPLQGLLVEAFF,TGTGCCAGCAGTCCTCTACAGGGCCTCCTAGTTGAAGCTTTCTTT